Listed below are T cell receptor beta chains from one sample, sequenced in a study of blood T cells in healthy people across ages. TCRdb ran MiXCR on the 5' RACE reads and lists one entry per CDR3 protein. The data hold over 500,000 distinct CDR3 sequences, with over 25% observed a single time. The sample was also linked to a second study, of T cells of mothers and their children.

The sample consisted of blood. Every receptor here comes from a boy aged 2-9 years in good health. CDR3s include the opening cysteine and the closing phenylalanine or tryptophan. The D gene is left open where the match is weak. Some rows have no size entry. The others give once, few or many, or a class for an expanded clone.

>-|TRBV10-3|TRBD1|TRBJ1-3
TGTGCCACCGGGACAGGGAGGCTGTCTGGAAACACCATATATTTT
CATGTGRLSGNTIYF
>-|TRBV12-3/TRBV12-4|TRBD2|TRBJ2-7
TGTGCCAGCACCTCACCGGGACTACGATCGGAAGAGCAGTACTTC
CASTSPGLRSEEQYF
>-|TRBV7-9|TRBD2|TRBJ2-7
TGTGCCAGCAGCTTCTTCGGGCGGGAGGTCGGCGAGCAGTACTTC
CASSFFGREVGEQYF
>few|TRBV10-3|-|TRBJ2-7
TGTGCCATCAGGTGGAGTGGCTCCTACGAGCAGTACTTC
CAIRWSGSYEQYF
>-|TRBV5-1|-|TRBJ2-7
TGCGCCAGCAGCTTGGAACCATTTCTCTCCTACGAGCAGTACTTC
CASSLEPFLSYEQYF
>-|TRBV5-1|-|TRBJ2-5
TGCGCCAGCAGCTTGGCCTTCGTGAGGGAAGAGACCCAGTACTTC
CASSLAFVREETQYF
>few|TRBV20-1|-|TRBJ2-3
TGCAGTGCTGGTATCGGGAGTAGCACAGATACGCAGTATTTT
CSAGIGSSTDTQYF
>-|TRBV30|-|TRBJ1-5
TGTGCCTGGAGTCCGGGGAGCAGTCGGCCCCAGCATTTT
CAWSPGSSRPQHF
>-|TRBV5-1|-|TRBJ2-3
TGCGCCAGCAGCCAGAGGGGGGGTTTCCTGACAGATACGCAGTATTTT
CASSQRGGFLTDTQYF
>few|TRBV27|-|TRBJ2-7
TGTGCCAGCGCTACTCGAGGACTGCTAACCTACGAGCAGTACTTC
CASATRGLLTYEQYF
>many|TRBV28|-|TRBJ2-5
TGTGCCAGCAGAAGAAGGGGGACTCAGAAAGAGACCCAGTACTTC
CASRRRGTQKETQYF
>-|TRBV19|-|TRBJ1-5
TGTGCCAGTAGCCCCGGCAGTCCCAATCAGCCCCAGCATTTT
CASSPGSPNQPQHF
>-|TRBV29-1|TRBD1|TRBJ2-7
TGCAGCGTTGAGGCAGGGGGCAACGAGCAGTACTTC
CSVEAGGNEQYF
>few|TRBV7-2|-|TRBJ1-2
TGTGCCAGCAGCTTAGGACCAGCTAACTATGGCTACACCTTC
CASSLGPANYGYTF
>once|TRBV29-1|TRBD1|TRBJ2-7
TGCAGCGTCTACTCCGGGACAGCTTCCTACGAGCAGTACTTC
CSVYSGTASYEQYF
>few|TRBV5-1|TRBD1|TRBJ2-5
TGCGCCAGCAGCTTCGCGGCAGGGGGAGCAGAGACCCAGTACTTC
CASSFAAGGAETQYF
>-|TRBV20-1|-|TRBJ2-5
TGCAGTGCTAGAGAGTGGGAGACCCAGTACTTC
CSAREWETQYF
>-|TRBV15|TRBD1|TRBJ1-2
TGTGCCACCAGCAGAGCCCACACGACAGGGCGGAATGGCTACACCTTC
CATSRAHTTGRNGYTF
>-|TRBV25-1|-|TRBJ1-4
TGTGCCAGCAGTGAATACGCTAATGAAAAACTGTTTTTT
CASSEYANEKLFF
>many|TRBV6-5|-|TRBJ2-5
TGTGCCAGCAGTTACTGGGCTGGCGGTCCCTCGGCCAGGGAGACCCAGTACTTC
CASSYWAGGPSARETQYF
>-|TRBV19|TRBD2|TRBJ2-7
TGTGCCAGTAACCCTAGCGGGAGATCCTACGAGCAGTACTTC
CASNPSGRSYEQYF
>few|TRBV6-5|-|TRBJ2-5
TGTGCCAGCGGGAGAGAGACCCAGTACTTC
CASGRETQYF
>-|TRBV5-1|-|TRBJ2-5
TGCGCCAGCAGGGCTAGCGCCCACCAAGAGACCCAGTACTTC
CASRASAHQETQYF
>-|TRBV3-1|-|TRBJ2-5
TGTGCCAGCAGCCAAGCCCCGGGGGAGACCCAGTACTTC
CASSQAPGETQYF
>-|TRBV2|-|TRBJ2-7
TGTGCCAGCAGTGAAAGTGGCCCTTACTACGAGCAGTACTTC
CASSESGPYYEQYF
>-|TRBV7-9|TRBD2|TRBJ2-2
TGTATTAAGATGACTAGCGGGGGCTCGAACACCGGGGAGCTGTTTTTT
CIKMTSGGSNTGELFF
>-|TRBV9|-|TRBJ1-2
TGTGCCAGCAGCGATAACAGGGCTTTTTTTTATGGCTACACCTTC
CASSDNRAFFYGYTF
>-|TRBV5-1|-|TRBJ1-1
TGCGCCAGCAGCCCCCTGGGCAGGTGGTCAGGACCGAACACTGAAGCTTTCTTT
CASSPLGRWSGPNTEAFF
>-|TRBV5-1|-|TRBJ1-2
TGCGCCAGCAGCTCGGGACCATCTACTGCTAACTATGGCTACACCTTC
CASSSGPSTANYGYTF
>few|TRBV7-9|-|TRBJ2-5
TGTGCCAGCAGCCTCTACGCTTGGGAGACCCAGTACTTC
CASSLYAWETQYF
>-|TRBV20-1|TRBD2|TRBJ2-2
TGCAGTGCTAGAGATCCCGGGACTAGCGGTCCGAACACCGGGGAGCTGTTTTTT
CSARDPGTSGPNTGELFF